The 28 T cell receptor beta chains listed next were all sequenced from one sample in a study of shared clonotypes between healthy human individuals (dated by TCRdb to the early 2020s). Receptors were amplified or captured by the immunoSEQ multiplex PCR assay. The source is immuneACCESS, and TCRdb retained only in-frame sequences with V and J called. Part of the clones is not carried over; for the studies checked, unresolved V genes explain less than half of this, and the remainder is unexplained. Here the sample has approximately 2.5 million clones; approximately 93% occur a single time. The ten largest clones add up to approximately 0.36% of the sample. The sample taken for sequencing was naive CD4+ T cells from PBMCs. Interpreted using the paper, the cell subset or site label stands for: CD45RA+ positively selected. The receptors come from a man younger than 30 in good health. Some clones in this sample may be carry-over from other donors' samples.

This rearrangement joins TRBV25-1 to TRBJ2-1; D perhaps matches TRBD2 (6 bases). Germline V gene lookup returns CDR1 MGHDK and CDR2 SYGVNS. The V end lost 7 bases, the J end lost 7 bases, and 14 bases lay between the germline ends. The CDR3 loop spans 13 amino acids. CDR3 DNA sequence: TGTGCCAGCAAGTGGGCTAGCGTAAATGAGCAGTTCTTC. Translating gives CASKWASVNEQFF.

The CDR3 bases are TGTGCCAGTAGTCCCATCGCAAGGAGATCCATCGGTATCCTGTACTTC. Residues: CASSPIARRSIGILYF. This chain links TRBV19 with TRBJ2-7; D unclear. The CDR3 sequence is 16 residues long. Trimming removed 5 bases at V and 12 bases at J, with 29 bases between. Per germline, CDR1 LNHDA and CDR2 SQIVND (reference sequence).

The CDR3 DNA is TGCGCCAGCAGCTTGGGCGAAGAGGCCCGCGTTTATGGCTACACCTTC. This encodes CASSLGEEARVYGYTF. The gene calls are TRBV5-1 and TRBJ1-2; no reliable D call. CDR3 length equals 16 residues. Trimming took off 0 bases at V and 5 bases at J, with 17 bases between the two ends. Germline CDR1 SGHRS, CDR2 YFSETQ.

The rearrangement links TRBV11-2 to TRBJ2-1, with TRBD2 matching 9 bases. From germline, CDR1 is SGHAT and CDR2 FQNNGV. The CDR3 has 19 amino acids. Germline trimming cut 2 bases from V and 7 bases from J; bases unmatched to any gene: 18. The CDR3 reads CASSLISGSFRALRNEQFF. As DNA, the CDR3 is TGTGCCAGCAGCTTAATTAGCGGGAGTTTTAGGGCCTTACGGAATGAGCAGTTCTTC. Based on the CDR3 plus reference TRBV11-2 and TRBJ2-1, the full variable domain is EAGVAQSPRYKIIEKRQSVAFWCNPISGHATLYWYQQILGQGPKLLIQFQNNGVVDDSQLPKDRFSAERLKGVDSTLKIQPAKLEDSAVYLCASSLISGSFRALRNEQFFGPGTRLTVL.

The chain employs TRBV6-5 and TRBJ1-3, with D perhaps matching TRBD1 (6 bases). Germline CDR1 reads MNHEY; CDR2 reads SVGAGI. With 5 bases removed from V and 2 bases from J, the gap between germline ends came to 13 bases. The CDR3 is 15 residues long. The CDR3 region is CASSPQTGTGNTIYF. In DNA, the CDR3 is TGTGCCAGCAGTCCGCAAACAGGGACTGGAAACACCATATATTTT.

This chain links TRBV10-2 with TRBJ1-3, with D hard to call. The CDR3 is 16 residues long. The germline gives CDR1 WSHSY, CDR2 SAAADI. V was trimmed by 6 bases and J by 0 bases, leaving 15 bases between them. CDR3 sequence reads: CASSVGRPSSGNTIYF. Written as DNA, the CDR3 is TGCGCCAGCAGCGTTGGACGGCCAAGCTCTGGAAACACCATATATTTT.

The chain uses TRBV4-2 and TRBJ2-5; D may be TRBD1 (5 bases). Looked up from germline, CDR1 is LGHNA and CDR2 is YNFKEQ. The V gene lost 1 base and the J gene lost 5 bases, with 20 bases spanning the gap. The CDR3 has 17 amino acids. CDR3 DNA sequence: TGTGCCAGCAGCCAAGGTATCGGCCAGGGATCGTTGGAGACCCAGTACTTC. It yields the protein CASSQGIGQGSLETQYF.

This rearrangement joins TRBV6-1 to TRBJ2-3; TRBD2 agrees at 8 bases. Germline V gene sequence: CDR1 MNHNS, CDR2 SASEGT. V lost 7 bases to trimming and J lost 1 base; unmatched junction nucleotides: 7. This CDR3 comprises 15 residues. CDR3 in DNA: TGTGCCAGCAACCAAGCGGGAGAGGGCACAGATACGCAGTATTTT. It is translated as CASNQAGEGTDTQYF.

The chain carries TRBV5-4 and TRBJ2-3; either TRBD1 or TRBD2 may fit D (6 bases each). CDR1 is SGHNT and CDR2 is YYREEE in the germline V gene (reference sequence). V lost 6 bases to trimming and J lost 6 bases, with 11 bases between them. The CDR3 loop spans 12 amino acids. The CDR3 region is CASMGGVDTQYF. The CDR3 DNA reads TGTGCCAGCATGGGGGGCGTGGATACGCAGTATTTT.

In this sample, this clone turned up a few times. This chain uses TRBV7-9 with TRBJ1-1; possible D gene TRBD1, 5 bases. The V and J ends lost 7 bases and 7 bases respectively, with 16 bases between them. The CDR3 length is 13 residues. Germline V gene data show CDR1 as SEHNR and CDR2 as FQNEAQ (reference sequence). The CDR3 DNA sequence: TGTGCCAGCACCAAGGGAGGGACCGTTGAAGCTTTCTTT. Translation: CASTKGGTVEAFF.

The V and J genes are TRBV7-9 and TRBJ1-3; no firm D call. Germline V CDR1 and CDR2: SEHNR, FQNEAQ (reference sequence). This CDR3 comprises 17 residues. With 5 bases removed from V and 0 bases from J, the gap between germline ends came to 17 bases. The CDR3 coding sequence is TGTGCCAGCAGCCCCCGAGGAGGGCATAGCTCTGGAAACACCATATATTTT. Residues: CASSPRGGHSSGNTIYF.

The chain is built from TRBV28 and TRBJ1-5; TRBD1 aligns across 9 bases. The germline CDR1 and CDR2 sequences are MDHEN and SYDVKM. Losses at the gene ends were 6 bases for V and 4 bases for J; bases not matched to a gene: 4. The CDR3 consists of 14 residues. DNA for the CDR3: TGTGCCAGCAGACAGGGGGCGAGGAATCAGCCCCAGCATTTT. This sequence encodes CASRQGARNQPQHF.

Only one count was recorded for this clone. The chain is built from TRBV19 and TRBJ2-2, with 12 bases matching TRBD1. This CDR3 contains 16 residues. Germline CDR1 is LNHDA and CDR2 is SQIVND (reference sequence). The junction had 5 bases not matched to a gene; V was cut back by 3 bases and J by 6 bases. The CDR3 region is CASSIKGTGGPGELFF. DNA for the CDR3: TGTGCCAGTAGTATTAAAGGGACAGGGGGCCCCGGGGAGCTGTTTTTT.

The chain combines TRBV9 with TRBJ1-2; D unclear. CDR1 and CDR2 from the germline V gene are SGDLS and YYNGEE. The V gene lost 0 bases and the J gene lost 5 bases, with 14 bases spanning the gap. The CDR3 has 15 residues. In DNA, the CDR3 is TGTGCCAGCAGCGTAGGGACTGACGCTAGGTATGGCTACACCTTC. It encodes CASSVGTDARYGYTF.

The chain employs TRBV5-1 and TRBJ2-7; no clear D gene. CDR1 and CDR2 from the germline V gene are SGHRS and YFSETQ. V was pared by 1 base and J by 6 bases, with 14 bases between. This CDR3 has 14 residues. The CDR3 reads CASSLFSAPVEQYF. The CDR3 DNA sequence: TGCGCCAGCAGCTTGTTCAGCGCGCCTGTCGAGCAGTACTTC.

The chain carries TRBV5-1 and TRBJ2-7, with D possibly being TRBD1 or TRBD2 (6 bases each). The ends were cut back, 7 bases at V and 5 bases at J, with 22 bases in the middle. The CDR3 length is 15 residues. Germline V gene data show CDR1 as SGHRS and CDR2 as YFSETQ. The CDR3 DNA sequence: TGCGCCAGCTCCGGAGGGGGGACGGCGAACCACGAGCAGTACTTC. Residues: CASSGGGTANHEQYF.

In regard to this clone: The same CDR3 can be traced to other DNA sequences in this sample. The V and J genes are TRBV6-5 and TRBJ1-2; D might be TRBD1 (5 bases). The CDR3 totals 14 residues. The germline V gene has CDR1 MNHEY and CDR2 SVGAGI. Trimming stripped 2 bases from V and 0 bases from J, with 7 bases between. The CDR3 sequence is CASSYRGTNYGYTF. CDR3 nucleotides: TGTGCCAGCAGTTACAGGGGAACTAACTATGGCTACACCTTC.

The chain has TRBV4-2 and TRBJ2-2, with D perhaps matching TRBD1 (6 bases). This CDR3 has 14 amino acids. V shed 4 bases and J shed 6 bases, with 12 bases lying between them. The V gene's germline CDR1 is LGHNA and CDR2 YNFKEQ. CDR3 nucleotide sequence: TGTGCCAGCAGCCCCAAACAGGGCTCCGGGGAGCTGTTTTTT. As protein: CASSPKQGSGELFF.

The chain links TRBV7-9 to TRBJ2-7; D perhaps matches TRBD1 (5 bases). The CDR3 contains 15 residues. The germline V gene has CDR1 SEHNR and CDR2 FQNEAQ (reference sequence). The V and J ends lost 3 bases and 3 bases respectively, with 15 bases between them. The DNA for the CDR3 is TGTGCCAGCAGCTTCTATTCCACAGGAAACTACGAGCAGTACTTC. This sequence encodes CASSFYSTGNYEQYF. The full variable domain, rest sourced from reference TRBV7-9 and TRBJ2-7, is DTGVSQNPRHKITKRGQNVTFRCDPISEHNRLYWYRQTLGQGPEFLTYFQNEAQLEKSRLLSDRFSAERPKGSFSTLEIQRTEQGDSAMYLCASSFYSTGNYEQYFGPGTRLTVT.

The chain combines TRBV19 with TRBJ1-3; D gene ambiguous. This CDR3 contains 14 residues. Trimming shortened V by 8 bases and J by 0 bases, and 11 bases separated the two germline ends. Germline V gene data show CDR1 as LNHDA and CDR2 as SQIVND (reference sequence). The CDR3 is CASLSAASGNTIYF. The CDR3 nucleotides are TGTGCCAGTCTTTCGGCGGCCTCTGGAAACACCATATATTTT.

This clone was recorded only once. The chain links TRBV28 to TRBJ2-7; 7 bases fit TRBD2. V lost 6 bases to trimming and J lost 5 bases; unmatched junction nucleotides: 10. From germline, CDR1 is MDHEN and CDR2 SYDVKM. The CDR3 runs to 14 residues. The CDR3 sequence is CASSTSGIKNEQYF. The CDR3 coding sequence is TGTGCCAGCAGCACGAGCGGGATCAAGAACGAGCAGTACTTC.

The genes are TRBV28 and TRBJ2-1; D not resolved. CDR1 and CDR2 from the germline V gene are MDHEN and SYDVKM. The CDR3 is made up of 12 amino acids. V lost 6 bases to trimming and J lost 9 bases, with 12 bases between them. This CDR3 reads CASSSLTREQFF. The DNA for the CDR3 is TGTGCCAGCAGCAGCCTGACGCGTGAGCAGTTCTTC.

The chain recombines TRBV5-1 with TRBJ2-3, with TRBD2 identical over 13 bases. The CDR3 has 16 residues. Trimming at V came to 4 bases and at J to 2 bases, leaving 4 bases not matched to a gene. CDR1 SGHRS and CDR2 YFSETQ come from the germline V gene. The CDR3 region is CASSHGTSGNTDTQYF. CDR3 DNA: TGCGCCAGCAGCCACGGGACTAGCGGGAACACAGATACGCAGTATTTT.

This chain joins TRBV28 and TRBJ2-6, with D possibly matching TRBD1 (5 bases). There are 16 residues in the CDR3. Between the trimmed V and J ends, which lost 5 bases and 4 bases, there was a span of 15 bases. Germline V gene lookup returns CDR1 MDHEN and CDR2 SYDVKM. CDR3 sequence (DNA): TGTGCCAGCAGTCCAAATCCAGGGTCAGGGGCCAACGTCCTGACTTTC. Encoded protein: CASSPNPGSGANVLTF.

The chain is built from TRBV6-5 and TRBJ2-1; 7 bases align to TRBD2. The V segment lost 4 bases and the J segment 5 bases; nucleotides outside the gene matches: 11. CDR1 MNHEY and CDR2 SVGAGI come from the germline V gene. The CDR3 has 16 residues. The DNA for the CDR3 is TGTGCCAGCAGTTTCTCGATAGCGGGCGCCCACAATGAGCAGTTCTTC. It specifies CASSFSIAGAHNEQFF.

As concerns this clone: Other nucleotide sequences from this sample produce the same CDR3. V is TRBV5-1 and J is TRBJ2-5; D unresolved. Trimming cost V 0 bases and J 5 bases, with 8 bases left between them. This CDR3 is built from 13 residues. Germline V gives CDR1 SGHRS, CDR2 YFSETQ. CDR3 in DNA: TGCGCCAGCAGCTTGGGGGTTCGCGAGACCCAGTACTTC. Its protein is CASSLGVRETQYF.

J is TRBJ2-7 and V is TRBV2; TRBD2 is a possible D gene (6 bases). This CDR3 is built from 15 residues. Trimming stripped 6 bases from V and 0 bases from J, with 15 bases between. Germline CDR1 and CDR2: SNHLY and FYNNEI. The CDR3 spells CASRLSGYVSYEQYF. CDR3 coding DNA: TGTGCCAGCAGACTTAGCGGATACGTCTCCTACGAGCAGTACTTC.

This clone was detected only once. J is TRBJ2-2 and V is TRBV28, with TRBD2 identical over 7 bases. The germline V gene has CDR1 MDHEN and CDR2 SYDVKM. CDR3 length: 14 residues. The V and J ends lost 7 bases and 4 bases, in that order; junction bases with no gene match: 6. The CDR3 here is CASTRGGATGELFF. The DNA for the CDR3 is TGTGCCAGCACCCGCGGGGGAGCCACCGGGGAGCTGTTTTTT.